These 26 T cell receptor beta chains originate from one sample sequenced in a study of cytomegalovirus exposure and HLA in healthy donors. PCR primers comprised 60 Vbeta and 13 Jbeta primers. TCRdb's table, derived via immunoSEQ multiplex PCR, lists solely in-frame clones and lacks some. The sample lists around 140,000 clones, about 9.1% occurring once. Sequencing used PBMCs. The receptors originated from a woman aged 40-49 years in good health and CMV-seropositive.

This clone was seen more than once but under ten times. The chain links TRBV7-2 to TRBJ1-5; 12 nucleotides agree with TRBD1. CDR1 and CDR2 (germline): SGHTA, FQGNSA. The CDR3 runs to 15 residues. The V and J ends lost 2 bases and 9 bases, in that order; junction bases with no gene match: 5. The CDR3 coding sequence is TGTGCCAGCAGCTTATTGGGACAGGGGGCCTCGCCCCAGCATTTT. This gives the protein CASSLLGQGASPQHF.

This clone occurred a few times. The chain links TRBV6-5 to TRBJ2-1, with TRBD2 matching 11 bases. Germline V gene sequence: CDR1 MNHEY, CDR2 SVGAGI. The CDR3 loop spans 14 amino acids. V gave up 6 bases and J gave up 9 bases; unmatched junction bases: 7. CDR3 sequence: CASSLAGGLGEQFF. The CDR3 DNA reads as TGTGCCAGCAGCTTAGCGGGGGGGCTAGGTGAGCAGTTCTTC.

V and J are TRBV12-2 and TRBJ1-2. TRBV12-2 is a documented pseudogene. The CDR3 runs 14 residues. In nucleotides, the CDR3 is TGTGCAAGTCGCTTAGCTCGGTTGAACTATGGCTACACCTTC. Translation: CASRLARLNYGYTF.

The chain employs TRBV5-1 and TRBJ2-2; tentative D call: TRBD1 (6 bases). CDR1 is SGHRS, CDR2 YFSETQ, per germline. The CDR3 runs to 13 residues. V was pared by 0 bases and J by 7 bases, with 7 bases between. The CDR3: CASSLGQDGELFF. DNA for the CDR3: TGCGCCAGCAGCTTGGGACAGGACGGGGAGCTGTTTTTT.

This sequence joins TRBV6-5 and TRBJ2-5, with a tentative D call TRBD1 (5 bases). The J call may be in error: the DNA end matches TRBJ2-7 better. The CDR3 contains 13 residues. Germline CDR1 reads MNHEY; CDR2 reads SVGAGI. The CDR3 reads CASSGTQGYEQYF. The CDR3 nucleotides are TGTGCCAGCAGCGGTACCCAGGGCTACGAGCAGTACTTC.

This clone was recorded many times. The V gene is TRBV2, the J gene TRBJ1-1; D possibly corresponds to TRBD1 (5 bases). The germline CDR1 and CDR2 sequences are SNHLY and FYNNEI. V was shortened by 7 bases and J by 1 base, with 13 bases between the two germline ends. The CDR3 length is 14 residues. CDR3 loop: CASIRETANTEAFF. The CDR3 DNA reads TGTGCCAGCATACGTGAGACAGCGAACACTGAAGCTTTCTTT.

The chain uses TRBV10-3 and TRBJ1-2, with D maybe TRBD1 (5 bases). The V gene lost 0 bases and the J gene lost 8 bases, with 13 bases spanning the gap. CDR3 length equals 14 residues. Per the germline V gene, CDR1 is ENHRY and CDR2 is SYGVKD. CDR3 region: CAISESQGQGGYTF. DNA of the CDR3: TGTGCCATCAGTGAGTCCCAGGGCCAAGGGGGCTACACCTTC.

This clone was found a few times. The CDR3 bases are TGCGCCAGCAGCCCCACCCACAGGGACACTGAAGCTTTCTTT. Its translation: CASSPTHRDTEAFF. The chain joins TRBV5-1 to TRBJ1-1, with D perhaps TRBD1 (6 bases). CDR3 length: 14 residues. V gave up 4 bases and J gave up 3 bases, with 13 bases separating them. Germline CDR1 and CDR2: SGHRS and YFSETQ.

Only a few counts were recorded for this clone. This chain connects TRBV7-9 to TRBJ2-1, with 9 bases lining up with TRBD1. V was pared by 0 bases and J by 9 bases, with 3 bases of the junction left unmatched. CDR1 SEHNR and CDR2 FQNEAQ come from the germline V gene (reference sequence). The CDR3 contains 14 residues. CDR3 nucleotide sequence: TGTGCCAGCAGCTTAGCGGTACAGGGGGCTGAGCAGTTCTTC. Translation: CASSLAVQGAEQFF. Full variable domain (rest looked up from reference TRBV7-9 and TRBJ2-1): DTGVSQNPRHKITKRGQNVTFRCDPISEHNRLYWYRQTLGQGPEFLTYFQNEAQLEKSRLLSDRFSAERPKGSFSTLEIQRTEQGDSAMYLCASSLAVQGAEQFFGPGTRLTVL.

This chain connects TRBV2 to TRBJ1-5; D is undetermined. This CDR3 is built from 15 residues. V was shortened by 6 bases and J by 1 base, with 13 bases between the two germline ends. Per the germline V gene, CDR1 is SNHLY and CDR2 is FYNNEI. This CDR3 is CASSEGRASNQPQHF. The CDR3 region has the DNA TGTGCCAGCAGCGAGGGCAGAGCAAGCAATCAGCCCCAGCATTTT.

The chain joins TRBV2 to TRBJ1-5; D ambiguous. This CDR3 has 14 residues. Between the trimmed V and J ends, which lost 1 base and 3 bases, there was a span of 7 bases. CDR1 and CDR2 from the germline V gene are SNHLY and FYNNEI. The CDR3 DNA reads TGTGCCAGCAGTGAAGACGGGAACAATCAGCCCCAGCATTTT. Its translation is CASSEDGNNQPQHF.

This chain joins TRBV5-1 and TRBJ1-1; 9 nucleotides match TRBD1. The V gene end was trimmed by 4 bases and the J gene end by 0 bases; junction bases not matched to a gene: 4. The CDR3 length is 15 residues. Germline values: CDR1 SGHRS, CDR2 YFSETQ. The CDR3 bases are TGCGCCAGCAGCCCGTGGACAGGGGTGAACACTGAAGCTTTCTTT. Its translation: CASSPWTGVNTEAFF.

This clone was seen more than once but under ten times. V is TRBV29-1 and J is TRBJ1-3; 10 nucleotides align to TRBD1. CDR1 is SQVTM and CDR2 is ANQGSEA in the germline V gene. The CDR3 is 17 amino acids. J was trimmed by 2 bases and V by 6 bases; bases with no gene match: 13. As DNA, the CDR3 is TGCAGCGTCCGGACAGGGGGACATGGAGGTCCTGGAAACACCATATATTTT. Its protein product is CSVRTGGHGGPGNTIYF.

The sample holds a few counts of this clone. V and J are TRBV5-1 and TRBJ2-2; D gene uncertain. The germline CDR1 and CDR2 sequences are SGHRS and YFSETQ. This CDR3 is built from 13 residues. V was clipped by 3 bases and J by 6 bases, with 9 bases between them. This CDR3 reads CASSSIGSGELFF. For the CDR3, the DNA is TGCGCCAGCAGCTCCATTGGCTCCGGGGAGCTGTTTTTT.

This clone came up a few times. The chain is built from TRBV6-6 and TRBJ2-1, with 7 bases identical to TRBD2. J gave up 15 bases and V 6 bases, and 14 bases lay outside the gene matches. This CDR3 has 13 amino acids. Germline V gene sequence: CDR1 MNHNY, CDR2 SVGAGI (reference sequence). This CDR3 is CASRMGLTFDPFF. The CDR3 DNA follows: TGTGCCAGCAGGATGGGACTAACTTTCGATCCGTTCTTC.

With regard to this clone: This likely comes from a read error, as the CDR3 has no conserved phenylalanine or tryptophan at its end. Because the CDR3's place on the DNA is in doubt, the DNA is left out and the CDR3 is given as listed by TCRdb. CDR3: CASSLGLAGGPSI. The chain carries TRBV5-6 and TRBJ2-7; the D call of TRBD2 is as the table states it, not checked on the DNA. Looked up from germline, CDR1 is SGHDT and CDR2 is YYEEEE. The CDR3 comprises 13 residues, both ends counted.

Only a few counts were recorded for this clone. The J gene is TRBJ2-3, the V gene TRBV4-3; D remains ambiguous. V was cut by 0 bases and J by 1 base, with 5 bases left in between. Germline V gene lookup returns CDR1 LGHNA and CDR2 YSLEER. This CDR3 has 14 amino acids. The CDR3 DNA reads as TGCGCCAGCAGCCAAGAGATAGGCACAGATACGCAGTATTTT. Protein: CASSQEIGTDTQYF.

This clone was detected only a few times. The chain uses TRBV25-1 and TRBJ2-2; D is uncertain. Trimming shortened V by 0 bases and J by 3 bases, and 5 bases separated the two germline ends. The CDR3 is 14 residues long. Germline V CDR1 and CDR2: MGHDK, SYGVNS. CDR3: CASSEYTDTGELFF. The CDR3 DNA follows: TGTGCCAGCAGTGAATATACGGACACCGGGGAGCTGTTTTTT.

This rearrangement joins TRBV7-2 to TRBJ2-3; D is possibly TRBD2 (6 bases). Germline lookup yields CDR1 SGHTA and CDR2 FQGNSA. The CDR3 runs to 16 residues. Trimming stripped 5 bases from V and 7 bases from J, with 22 bases between. The CDR3 DNA reads as TGTGCCAGCAGCCTCATCGGGGCGGGGCCACGCAATACGCAGTATTTT. Translated: CASSLIGAGPRNTQYF.

The rearrangement links TRBV5-1 to TRBJ2-3; TRBD2 matches 7 bases. V lost 1 base and J lost 4; bases outside the gene matches: 6. The CDR3 is 15 residues long. Germline CDR1 is SGHRS and CDR2 is YFSETQ. CDR3 sequence reads: CASSLFGGSPDTQYF. The CDR3 coding sequence is TGCGCCAGCAGCTTGTTCGGGGGGAGTCCAGATACGCAGTATTTT.

This chain connects TRBV18 to TRBJ1-5; D perhaps matches TRBD1 (6 bases). Trimming stripped 10 bases from V and 3 bases from J, with 13 bases between. Germline CDR1 is KGHSH and CDR2 is LQKENI. This CDR3 has 13 residues. The CDR3 DNA reads as TGTGCCACCCAGGGGCAAGCCAATCAGCCCCAGCATTTT. This gives the protein CATQGQANQPQHF.

The gene calls are TRBV6-1 and TRBJ1-1; D call uncertain. Germline V lookup: CDR1 MNHNS, CDR2 SASEGT. The V gene lost 5 bases and the J gene lost 4 bases, with 14 bases spanning the gap. This CDR3 has 14 residues. The CDR3 loop reads CASSRARFSTEAFF. The DNA for the CDR3 is TGTGCCAGCAGTCGCGCCAGGTTTTCCACTGAAGCTTTCTTT.

The chain employs TRBV5-1 and TRBJ2-6; 8 bases align to TRBD1. V shed 0 bases and J 4 bases; nucleotides not matched to a gene: 9. Looked up from germline, CDR1 is SGHRS and CDR2 is YFSETQ. The CDR3 is made up of 18 amino acids. This CDR3 is CASSLEVQGAGGANVLTF. CDR3 coding DNA: TGCGCCAGCAGCTTGGAGGTCCAGGGGGCGGGCGGGGCCAACGTCCTGACTTTC. The whole variable domain, filled in from reference TRBV5-1 and TRBJ2-6, reads KAGVTQTPRYLIKTRGQQVTLSCSPISGHRSVSWYQQTPGQGLQFLFEYFSETQRNKGNFPGRFSGRQFSNSRSEMNVSTLELGDSALYLCASSLEVQGAGGANVLTFGAGSRLTVL.

The CDR3 DNA reads TGTGCCAGCAGCCCTCGGACAGGGGCAGGGGGAAAGCAGTATTTT. As protein: CASSPRTGAGGKQYF. The rearrangement links TRBV5-4 to TRBJ2-3; 9 bases line up with TRBD1. In germline, CDR1 is SGHNT, CDR2 YYREEE (reference sequence). V was clipped by 4 bases and J by 11 bases; unmatched bases: 14. The CDR3 has 15 amino acids.

As for this clone: The same CDR3 arises from other DNA sequences in this sample as well. The chain employs TRBV29-1 and TRBJ2-7; maybe TRBD1 (6 bases). Trimming cost V 6 bases and J 3 bases, with 9 bases left between them. The CDR3 runs to 11 residues. The germline V gene encodes CDR1 SQVTM and CDR2 ANQGSEA. The CDR3 here is CSVRGVYEQYF. In nucleotides, the CDR3 is TGCAGCGTCAGGGGTGTCTACGAGCAGTACTTC.

This rearrangement joins TRBV2 to TRBJ2-1; 9 bases map to TRBD1. This CDR3 is 16 amino acids long. Trimming cost V 5 bases and J 2 bases; bases outside gene matches: 7. Per germline, CDR1 SNHLY and CDR2 FYNNEI. CDR3 residues: CASSWDRVGAYNEQFF. The CDR3 nucleotides are TGTGCCAGCAGTTGGGACAGGGTGGGGGCCTACAATGAGCAGTTCTTC.